This T cell receptor (beta chain) was sequenced for a study of OX40 agonist ivuxolimab in advanced cancers. In this sample, this clone turned up once. Trimming cost V 3 bases and J 6 bases; bases outside gene matches: 6. Germline lookup yields CDR1 SGHDN and CDR2 FVKESK. This CDR3 is built from 15 residues. Peripheral blood came from all dose cohorts at three timepoints. Using immunoSEQ multiplex PCR, the repertoire was profiled, and TCRdb retains in-frame clones only, with some absent. Among some 70,000 clones listed, almost 85% were seen once. This rearrangement joins TRBV14 to TRBJ1-4; 8 nucleotides agree with TRBD1. Sequenced here: CD4+ or CD8+ T cells sorted from blood, sampled in a trial of the OX40 agonist ivuxolimab. This clonotype originated in an adult with an advanced solid tumor such as melanoma, head and neck, liver or kidney cancer. CDR3 in DNA: TGTGCCAGCAGCCATGCCGGGACAGGTGATGAAAAACTGTTTTTT. It translates to CASSHAGTGDEKLFF.